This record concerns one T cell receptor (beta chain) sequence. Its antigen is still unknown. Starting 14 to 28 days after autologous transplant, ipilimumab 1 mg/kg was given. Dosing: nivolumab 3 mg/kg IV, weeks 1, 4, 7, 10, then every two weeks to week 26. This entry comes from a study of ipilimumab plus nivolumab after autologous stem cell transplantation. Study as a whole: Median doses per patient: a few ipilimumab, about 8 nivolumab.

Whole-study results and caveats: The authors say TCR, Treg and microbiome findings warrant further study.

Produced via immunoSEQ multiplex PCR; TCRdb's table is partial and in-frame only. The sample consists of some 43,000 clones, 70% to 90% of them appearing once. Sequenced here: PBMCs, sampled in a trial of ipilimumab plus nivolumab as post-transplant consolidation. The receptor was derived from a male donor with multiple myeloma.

The CDR3 DNA follows: TGTGCCAGCAGGAAAGGACAGGGGGAGGCAGATACGCAGTATTTT. It encodes CASRKGQGEADTQYF. The chain is built from TRBV2 and TRBJ2-3, with 10 bases fitting TRBD1. The CDR3 is 15 residues long. Trimming at V came to 6 bases and at J to 4 bases, leaving 7 bases not matched to a gene. Germline CDR1 reads SNHLY; CDR2 reads FYNNEI.